The T cell receptor (beta chain) under discussion was sequenced for a study of cytomegalovirus exposure and HLA in healthy donors. The PCR used 60 Vbeta and 13 Jbeta primers. Profiling relied on immunoSEQ multiplex PCR, and the TCRdb table lists in-frame clones only, not all of them. The sample lists around 140,000 clones; 77% were seen once. The CDR3 spans 13 residues. Trimming cost V 1 base and J 5 bases, with 8 bases left between them. Germline CDR1 and CDR2: SGHTA and FQGNSA. Findings of the study overall: In a later analysis, specific HLA alleles were associated with around 17,000 TCR beta sequences at a 0.05 false discovery rate.

On this clone: Its cognate antigen is unknown.

The clonotype originates from a male donor in good health and CMV-seronegative. The sequencing input was PBMCs. The chain has TRBV7-2 and TRBJ1-2; D is undetermined. CDR3 nucleotide sequence: TGTGCCAGCAGCTTAGGACTTAGATATGGCTACACCTTC. Translated: CASSLGLRYGYTF.